These 18 T cell receptor beta chains were all obtained from the same sample, sequenced in a study of CD8 T cells in Susac syndrome. RNA totalling about 0.5 to 1 ug underwent reverse transcription with random hexamers. TCRdb passed the immunoSEQ multiplex PCR reads through MiXCR, listing each CDR3 protein once. Of approximately 190,000 distinct CDR3 sequences listed, 95% are singletons. Sequences were obtained from CD8+ T cells from PBMCs. These TCRs come from a human donor with Susac syndrome.

The gene calls are TRBV2 and TRBJ2-7; 11 nucleotides align to TRBD2. The ends lost 8 bases at V and 5 bases at J; junction bases unmatched: 8. Germline-derived CDR1 and CDR2 are SNHLY and FYNNEI. CDR3 length: 14 residues. CDR3: CASLLTSGVNEQYF. CDR3 in DNA: TGTGCCAGCCTGTTGACTAGCGGGGTAAACGAGCAGTACTTC.

This clonotype was counted a single time. The gene calls are TRBV29-1 and TRBJ2-1; weak D call: TRBD2 (6 bases). Trimming stripped 3 bases from V and 2 bases from J, with 14 bases between. The CDR3 totals 15 residues. Germline CDR1 and CDR2: SQVTM and ANQGSEA. CDR3 protein: CSVDWGGAAYNEQFF. The CDR3 nucleotides read TGCAGCGTTGATTGGGGCGGGGCAGCCTACAATGAGCAGTTCTTC.

A note on this clonotype: A junction boundary mismatches the germline segment, possibly from a read error. The chain employs TRBV11-2 and TRBJ2-1; TRBD2 aligns across 9 bases. This CDR3 contains 17 residues. Germline CDR1 is SGHAT and CDR2 is FQNNGV. CDR3 in DNA: TGTGCCAGCAGCTTAGAGGGGAGCGGGGGGTCCTCCAATGAGCAGTTCTTC. It translates to CASSLEGSGGSSNEQFF.

The chain couples TRBV27 to TRBJ1-1, with D hard to call. The V end lost 2 bases, the J end lost 5 bases, and 9 bases lay between the germline ends. Germline CDR1 is MNHEY and CDR2 is SMNVEV (reference sequence). CDR3 length equals 13 residues. The CDR3 DNA is TGTGCCAGCAGTTTAGGCCAGACGACTGAAGCTTTCTTT. Translating it yields CASSLGQTTEAFF.

The chain uses TRBV7-3 and TRBJ2-3; TRBD2 matches at 7 bases. Germline loops: CDR1 SGHTA, CDR2 FQGTGA. After removal of 1 base from V and 2 bases from J, the junction contained 6 bases not matched to a gene. The CDR3 runs to 16 residues. The DNA of the CDR3 is TGTGCCAGCAGCTTAATGCCCGGGACTAACACAGATACGCAGTATTTT. It translates to CASSLMPGTNTDTQYF.

The CDR3: CASSLVPGDSFGYTF. In DNA form, the CDR3 reads TGTGCCAGCAGTTTAGTTCCGGGGGACTCTTTTGGCTACACCTTC. The gene calls are TRBV12-3 or TRBV12-4 and TRBJ1-2; perhaps TRBD1 as D (5 bases). The CDR3 runs 15 residues. Trimming removed 1 base at V and 7 bases at J, with 16 bases between.

The chain has TRBV24-1 and TRBJ2-1, with TRBD1 as a possible D gene (5 bases). V gave up 5 bases and J gave up 9 bases, with 13 bases separating them. Germline-derived CDR1 and CDR2 are KGHDR and SFDVKD. The CDR3 spans 13 residues. The CDR3 bases are TGTGCCACCAGTGTAGTTTCAGGGTCTGAGCAGTTCTTC. It encodes CATSVVSGSEQFF.

The chain joins TRBV5-5 to TRBJ2-6, with a tentative D call TRBD2 (5 bases). In germline, CDR1 is SGHKS, CDR2 YYEKEE (reference sequence). With 1 base removed from V and 15 bases from J, the gap between germline ends came to 8 bases. This CDR3 region has 11 residues. This CDR3 reads CASSLTGDLTF. The CDR3 DNA reads as TGTGCCAGCAGCTTGACCGGGGACCTGACTTTC.

The V gene is TRBV5-1, the J gene TRBJ1-2; D remains unclear. Between the trimmed V and J ends, which lost 4 bases and 5 bases, there was a span of 18 bases. CDR1 is SGHRS and CDR2 is YFSETQ in the germline V gene. The CDR3 has 15 amino acids. The CDR3 coding sequence is TGCGCCAGCAGCCGGGAGGTAGGAGAGTCATATGGCTACACCTTC. Its protein is CASSREVGESYGYTF.

This clonotype was detected only once. V gene TRBV29-1 combines with J gene TRBJ1-2; 7 bases agree with TRBD1. CDR3 length: 13 amino acids. Germline-derived CDR1 and CDR2 are SQVTM and ANQGSEA. V lost 4 bases and J lost 8; bases outside the gene matches: 10. The CDR3, as DNA: TGCAGCGTTGGGGACAGCCTCCGAGGGGGCTACACCTTC. It yields the protein CSVGDSLRGGYTF.

This clonotype was seen only a few times. The rearrangement links TRBV9 to TRBJ2-2; D call uncertain. Germline V lookup: CDR1 SGDLS, CDR2 YYNGEE. This CDR3 is 12 amino acids long. V gave up 8 bases and J gave up 0 bases, with 5 bases separating them. DNA of the CDR3: TGTGCCAGTAGTACGAACACCGGGGAGCTGTTTTTT. It specifies CASSTNTGELFF.

The chain links TRBV4-1 to TRBJ2-1; D is possibly TRBD2 (6 bases). Trimming shortened V by 0 bases and J by 0 bases, and 15 bases separated the two germline ends. This CDR3 contains 18 residues. Germline V gives CDR1 MGHRA, CDR2 YSYEKL. CDR3 region: CASSQENLGSGSYNEQFF. The CDR3 bases are TGCGCCAGCAGCCAAGAGAACTTAGGTAGCGGCTCCTACAATGAGCAGTTCTTC.

This chain uses TRBV7-9 with TRBJ2-2, with D unresolved. Germline CDR1 is SEHNR and CDR2 is FQNEAQ (reference sequence). This CDR3 spans 15 amino acids. Trimming cost V 1 base and J 2 bases, with 8 bases left between them. CDR3: CASSLGIGNTGELFF. DNA for the CDR3: TGTGCCAGCAGCTTAGGAATTGGTAACACCGGGGAGCTGTTTTTT.

V gene TRBV29-1 combines with J gene TRBJ2-7, with 9 bases fitting TRBD1. This CDR3 comprises 14 residues. V lost 2 bases and J lost 2; bases outside the gene matches: 4. CDR1 is SQVTM, CDR2 ANQGSEA, per germline. DNA of the CDR3: TGCAGCGTTGAATCTGGACAGGGGACCTACGAGCAGTACTTC. Encoded protein: CSVESGQGTYEQYF.

The chain uses TRBV29-1 and TRBJ1-1; 8 bases fit TRBD1. The CDR3 runs to 14 residues. Germline values: CDR1 SQVTM, CDR2 ANQGSEA. The J segment lost 4 bases and the V segment lost 5 bases, leaving 9 bases of the junction unmatched. Here the CDR3 DNA reads TGCAGCGTTCCTGAATCAACAGGGGGCACTGAAGCTTTCTTT. Translating gives CSVPESTGGTEAFF.

The V and J genes are TRBV5-1 and TRBJ1-2, with TRBD1 identical over 9 bases. V lost 2 bases and J lost 2; bases outside the gene matches: 7. In germline, CDR1 is SGHRS, CDR2 YFSETQ. This CDR3 region has 16 residues. The CDR3: CASSFDGDRENYGYTF. The CDR3 DNA follows: TGCGCCAGCAGCTTTGACGGGGACAGGGAGAACTATGGCTACACCTTC.

This clonotype was recorded once. The chain couples TRBV9 to TRBJ2-1, with D unclear. Germline lookup yields CDR1 SGDLS and CDR2 YYNGEE. The CDR3 has 11 residues. Trimming took 7 bases from V and 7 from J, leaving 9 bases between them. The CDR3 protein is CASGEINEQFF. The CDR3 DNA sequence: TGTGCCAGCGGTGAGATAAATGAGCAGTTCTTC. Full variable domain (rest looked up from reference TRBV9 and TRBJ2-1): DSGVTQTPKHLITATGQRVTLRCSPRSGDLSVYWYQQSLDQGLQFLIQYYNGEERAKGNILERFSAQQFPDLHSELNLSSLELGDSALYFCASGEINEQFFGPGTRLTVL.

The V and J genes are TRBV5-6 and TRBJ2-1; 15 nucleotides match TRBD2. Trimming at V came to 2 bases and at J to 8 bases, leaving 5 bases not matched to a gene. The length of the CDR3 is 16 residues. The V gene's germline CDR1 is SGHDT and CDR2 YYEEEE. The CDR3 loop reads CASSLRTSGRADEQFF. Written as DNA, the CDR3 is TGTGCCAGCAGCTTACGGACTAGCGGGAGGGCCGATGAGCAGTTCTTC.